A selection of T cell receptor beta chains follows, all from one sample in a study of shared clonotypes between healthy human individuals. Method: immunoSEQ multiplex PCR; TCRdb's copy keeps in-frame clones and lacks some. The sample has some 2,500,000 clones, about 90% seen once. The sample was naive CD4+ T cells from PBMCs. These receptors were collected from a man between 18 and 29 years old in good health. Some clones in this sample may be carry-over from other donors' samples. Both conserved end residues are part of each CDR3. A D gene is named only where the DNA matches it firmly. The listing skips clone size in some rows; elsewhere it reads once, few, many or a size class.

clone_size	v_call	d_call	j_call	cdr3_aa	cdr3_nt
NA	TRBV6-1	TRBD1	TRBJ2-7	CASAKIGQAYEQYF	TGTGCCAGCGCAAAAATAGGACAGGCCTACGAGCAGTACTTC
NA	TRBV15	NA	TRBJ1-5	CATSRVVGRGQPQHF	TGTGCCACCAGCAGAGTTGTGGGGAGGGGACAGCCCCAGCATTTT
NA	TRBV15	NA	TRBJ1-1	CATSRGRDTEAFF	TGTGCCACCAGCAGAGGAAGGGACACTGAAGCTTTCTTT
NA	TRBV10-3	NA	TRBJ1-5	CATLQGGASNQPQHF	TGTGCCACCCTACAGGGAGGCGCAAGCAATCAGCCCCAGCATTTT
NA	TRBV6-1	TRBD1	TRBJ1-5	CASSARDSPSGSNQPQHF	TGTGCCAGCAGTGCCCGGGACAGTCCATCAGGGAGCAATCAGCCCCAGCATTTT
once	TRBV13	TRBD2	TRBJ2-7	CASSLGIRLAGDEQYF	TGTGCCAGCAGCTTAGGTATCAGACTAGCGGGAGATGAGCAGTACTTC
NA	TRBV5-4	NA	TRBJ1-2	CASSPGHQPFSGGYTF	TGTGCCAGCAGCCCGGGTCATCAACCTTTCTCGGGTGGCTACACCTTC
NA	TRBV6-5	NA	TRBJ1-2	CASRDSYYGYTF	TGTGCCAGCAGAGACAGCTACTATGGCTACACCTTC
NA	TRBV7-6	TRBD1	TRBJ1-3	CASSLGGQGPDTIYF	TGTGCCAGCAGCTTAGGGGGACAGGGGCCAGACACCATATATTTT
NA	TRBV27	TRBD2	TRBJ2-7	CASSFRTSSAEQYF	TGTGCCAGCAGTTTCCGGACTAGCTCGGCCGAGCAGTACTTC
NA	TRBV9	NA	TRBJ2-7	CASSSSSGSYEQYF	TGTGCCAGCAGCTCCAGTAGCGGCTCCTACGAGCAGTACTTC
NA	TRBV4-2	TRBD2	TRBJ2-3	CASSHYAGGDTDTQYF	TGTGCCAGCAGCCATTATGCGGGAGGAGACACAGATACGCAGTATTTT
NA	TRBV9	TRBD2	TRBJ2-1	CASSSRGGREAHNEQFF	TGTGCCAGCAGCTCCCGGGGGGGGCGGGAGGCCCACAATGAGCAGTTCTTC
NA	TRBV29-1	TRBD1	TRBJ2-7	CSVARTGVQNEQYF	TGCAGCGTTGCCAGGACAGGGGTTCAGAACGAGCAGTACTTC
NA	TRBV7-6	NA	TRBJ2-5	CASSKRTASQETQYF	TGTGCCAGCAGCAAGCGGACAGCCAGCCAAGAGACCCAGTACTTC
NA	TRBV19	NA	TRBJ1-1	CASGHNRIEAFF	TGTGCCAGCGGACACAATCGCATTGAAGCTTTCTTT
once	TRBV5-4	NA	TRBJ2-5	CASSLAIARETQYF	TGTGCCAGCAGCTTGGCAATAGCGCGAGAGACCCAGTACTTC
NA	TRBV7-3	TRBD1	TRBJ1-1	CASSLRGPGSEAFF	TGTGCCAGCAGCTTGAGGGGGCCTGGGTCTGAAGCTTTCTTT
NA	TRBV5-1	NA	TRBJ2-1	CASSFGTGTSMGNEQFF	TGCGCCAGCAGCTTTGGCACCGGGACGTCGATGGGAAATGAGCAGTTCTTC
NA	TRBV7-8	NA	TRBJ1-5	CASSPREGGYGPQHF	TGTGCCAGCAGCCCCCGTGAAGGGGGATATGGGCCCCAGCATTTT
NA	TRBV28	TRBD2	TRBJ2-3	CASSSSTGLAGPSTDTQYF	TGTGCCAGCAGTTCATCAACGGGACTAGCGGGCCCTAGCACAGATACGCAGTATTTT
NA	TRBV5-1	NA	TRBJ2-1	CASSLRQVGDEQFF	TGCGCCAGCAGCCTCCGACAGGTGGGTGATGAGCAGTTCTTC
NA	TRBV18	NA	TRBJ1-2	CASSPGTGNHGYTF	TGTGCCAGCTCACCAGGAACAGGGAACCATGGCTACACCTTC
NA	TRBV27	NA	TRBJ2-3	CASSLLSWTPDTQYF	TGTGCCAGCAGTTTATTATCTTGGACGCCAGATACGCAGTATTTT
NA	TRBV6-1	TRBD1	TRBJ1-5	CASVGQGNSNQPQHF	TGTGCCAGCGTGGGACAGGGGAATAGCAATCAGCCCCAGCATTTT
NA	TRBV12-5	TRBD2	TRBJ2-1	CASGLAPFSGLAGVEPYNEQFF	TGTGCTAGTGGTTTGGCTCCTTTCTCGGGACTAGCGGGAGTAGAGCCCTACAATGAGCAGTTCTTC
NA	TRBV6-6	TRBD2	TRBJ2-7	CASSYPAGTRDEQYF	TGTGCCAGCAGTTACCCGGCCGGGACTAGAGACGAGCAGTACTTC
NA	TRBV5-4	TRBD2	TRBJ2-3	CASSYPEAGGIKRSGTQYF	TGTGCCAGCAGCTATCCAGAAGCGGGAGGAATTAAGCGGTCAGGTACGCAGTATTTT
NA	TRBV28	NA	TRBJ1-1	CASSLWVRSGTEAFF	TGTGCCAGCAGTTTATGGGTAAGGTCGGGCACTGAAGCTTTCTTT
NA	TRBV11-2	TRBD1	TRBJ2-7	CASSWTTGTVYEQYF	TGTGCCAGCAGCTGGACAACCGGGACAGTCTACGAGCAGTACTTC
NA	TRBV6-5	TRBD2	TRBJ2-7	CASSFKTSGSYEQYF	TGTGCCAGCAGTTTTAAGACTAGCGGGAGCTACGAGCAGTACTTC
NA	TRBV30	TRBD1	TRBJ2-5	CAWRRGWQGVQETQYF	TGTGCCTGGAGAAGGGGTTGGCAGGGGGTCCAAGAGACCCAGTACTTC
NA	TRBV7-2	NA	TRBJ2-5	CAIAQLGDQETQYF	TGTGCCATCGCCCAACTAGGGGATCAAGAGACCCAGTACTTC
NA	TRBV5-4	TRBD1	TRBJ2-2	CASSFRDSLSGELFF	TGTGCCAGCAGCTTCCGGGACAGCCTTTCCGGGGAGCTGTTTTTT